The 2 T cell receptor beta chains below were found in one sample sequenced in a study of graft-versus-host responses after intestinal transplantation. Using immunoSEQ multiplex PCR, the repertoire was profiled, and TCRdb retains in-frame clones only, with some absent. Here the sample spans some 70,000 clones, around 86% being singletons. These receptors lack a known antigen. Source: unstimulated CD8+ T cells sorted from spleen or lymph node cells, taken before transplant. The receptors originated from a human donor who was the organ donor for an intestinal transplant.

This chain connects TRBV11-2 to TRBJ2-7; D is unclear. The CDR3 runs to 14 residues. V lost 1 base and J lost 2, with 9 bases in between. Germline CDR1 is SGHAT and CDR2 is FQNNGV. The DNA of the CDR3 is TGTGCCAGCAGCTTAGGTCCAGAGACCTACGAGCAGTACTTC. This gives the protein CASSLGPETYEQYF.

The sample holds one count of this clone. The V gene is TRBV27, the J gene TRBJ2-1; 11 bases line up with TRBD2. V trimming: 5 bases; J trimming: 7 bases; junction bases outside the gene matches: 7. Germline CDR1 MNHEY, CDR2 SMNVEV (reference sequence). The CDR3 runs 15 residues. The CDR3 sequence is CASSISGGARNEQFF. The CDR3 DNA reads TGTGCCAGCAGTATTAGCGGGGGGGCAAGGAATGAGCAGTTCTTC.